These T cell receptor beta chains were read from a single sample in a study of post-analysis software for immune sequencing data. TCRdb passed the PCR reads through MiXCR, listing each CDR3 protein once. The table shows some 500,000 distinct CDR3 sequences, with less than 45% occurring only once. Sample: blood. The origin of the receptors is a girl between 10 and 17 years old with multiple sclerosis. Both conserved end residues are part of each CDR3. A D gene is named only where the DNA matches it firmly. A clone size is listed for some rows: how often the clone was seen (once, few, many), or a class if it is expanded.

.,.,TRBJ2-1,TRBV3-1,CASSQVKASSYNEQFF,TGTGCCAGCAGCCAAGTCAAAGCAAGTTCCTACAATGAGCAGTTCTTC
few,.,TRBJ1-1,TRBV27,CASSLVRNTEAFF,TGTGCCAGCAGTTTAGTAAGGAACACTGAAGCTTTCTTT
few,.,TRBJ1-1,TRBV7-2,CASSSQGGRAEAFF,TGTGCCAGCAGCTCCCAGGGAGGGCGTGCTGAAGCTTTCTTT
.,TRBD2,TRBJ2-3,TRBV7-3,CASSFSGPATDTQYF,TGTGCCAGCAGCTTTAGCGGGCCAGCCACAGATACGCAGTATTTT
.,.,TRBJ1-2,TRBV24-1,CAASASANYGYTF,TGTGCCGCTTCCGCGAGTGCTAACTATGGCTACACCTTC
once,TRBD1,TRBJ2-5,TRBV14,CASSPSQGQGAETQYF,TGTGCCAGCAGCCCCAGCCAAGGGCAGGGGGCGGAGACCCAGTACTTC
.,TRBD1,TRBJ2-7,TRBV7-9,CASSWGQQSYEQYF,TGTGCCAGCAGCTGGGGACAGCAGTCCTACGAGCAGTACTTC
.,TRBD1,TRBJ1-2,TRBV4-1,CASRTGAGNYGYTF,TGCGCCAGCAGGACAGGGGCTGGTAACTATGGCTACACCTTC
.,.,TRBJ2-5,TRBV18,CASSAWGGGGETQYF,TGTGCCAGCTCAGCTTGGGGTGGAGGTGGAGAGACCCAGTACTTC
.,.,TRBJ1-1,TRBV12-3/TRBV12-4,CASRNRDKAFF,TGTGCCAGCAGGAACAGGGATAAGGCTTTCTTT
.,.,TRBJ2-1,TRBV15,CATSREPPSAPYNEQFF,TGTGCCACCAGCAGAGAGCCCCCCTCGGCCCCCTACAATGAGCAGTTCTTC
few,.,TRBJ1-6,TRBV3-1,CASSQGPGNSPLHF,TGTGCTAGCAGCCAAGGACCGGGCAATTCACCCCTCCACTTT
few,TRBD2,TRBJ2-7,TRBV5-4,CASSLNSGTKTYEQYF,TGTGCCAGCAGCTTGAATAGCGGGACGAAAACCTACGAGCAGTACTTC
few,.,TRBJ1-2,TRBV20-1,CSAPDSRFGYTF,TGCAGTGCTCCGGACAGTCGATTCGGCTACACCTTC
few,.,TRBJ1-2,TRBV4-1,CASSQGGKDYGYTF,TGCGCCAGCAGCCAAGGTGGGAAGGACTATGGCTACACCTTC
.,TRBD2,TRBJ2-5,TRBV27,CASTALWTSGVQETQYF,TGTGCCAGCACCGCTTTGTGGACTAGCGGGGTACAAGAGACCCAGTACTTC
.,TRBD1,TRBJ1-2,TRBV20-1,CSAQGQGAENGYTF,TGCAGTGCGCAGGGACAGGGGGCCGAGAATGGCTACACCTTC
.,TRBD2,TRBJ2-3,TRBV11-2,CASSLQRDSTDTQYF,TGTGCCAGCAGCTTACAGCGGGATAGCACAGATACGCAGTATTTT
.,TRBD2,TRBJ2-3,TRBV27,CASWGGSDTQYF,TGTGCCAGCTGGGGGGGGAGTGACACGCAGTATTTT
.,.,TRBJ2-4,TRBV20-1,CSAREGNRGNIQYF,TGCAGTGCTAGAGAGGGGAACCGAGGAAACATTCAGTACTTC
few,TRBD2,TRBJ2-3,TRBV29-1,CSVLAGGTSTDTQYF,TGCAGCGTACTAGCGGGAGGTACTAGCACAGATACGCAGTATTTT
few,.,TRBJ1-1,TRBV29-1,CSVGAGGTEAFF,TGCAGCGTTGGCGCCGGAGGCACTGAAGCTTTCTTT
few,TRBD1,TRBJ2-3,TRBV20-1,CSARAGQGAGVTDTQYF,TGCAGTGCTAGAGCGGGACAGGGGGCCGGAGTGACAGATACGCAGTATTTT
few,.,TRBJ2-5,TRBV12-3/TRBV12-4,CASSFRAQETQYF,TGTGCCAGCAGTTTCAGGGCGCAAGAGACCCAGTACTTC
few,.,TRBJ2-1,TRBV28,CASRPPSKNEQFF,TGTGCCAGCAGGCCCCCGAGTAAGAATGAGCAGTTCTTC